This passage covers 32 T cell receptor beta chains from one sample sequenced in a study of blood T cell repertoires in COVID-19. Clones were read by immunoSEQ multiplex PCR, and TCRdb kept only the in-frame ones, dropping some. This repertoire shows roughly 290,000 clones, 70% to 90% found once; its top ten account for approximately 4%. Sequenced: PBMCs or T cells enriched from blood (not recorded which). The origin of the receptors is a woman aged 30 to 39 who had recovered from COVID-19.

This sequence joins TRBV18 and TRBJ2-3, with D possibly TRBD1 on 5 matching bases. Trimming shortened V by 1 base and J by 1 base, and 15 bases separated the two germline ends. The germline CDR1 and CDR2 sequences are KGHSH and LQKENI. CDR3 length equals 17 residues. CDR3 DNA sequence: TGTGCCAGCTCACCACTAAAGGGGCGATCGGGCACAGATACGCAGTATTTT. It encodes CASSPLKGRSGTDTQYF.

The rearrangement joins TRBV28 to TRBJ2-3; tentative D call: TRBD2 (6 bases). Germline CDR1 MDHEN, CDR2 SYDVKM. The CDR3 extends over 17 amino acids. The V gene lost 3 bases and the J gene lost 3 bases, with 19 bases spanning the gap. The CDR3 sequence: CASSLWSSGSRTDTQYF. CDR3 bases: TGTGCCAGCAGTTTGTGGAGTAGCGGAAGTCGAACAGATACGCAGTATTTT.

This chain connects TRBV11-2 to TRBJ2-7; D is perhaps TRBD1 (6 bases). This CDR3 comprises 17 residues. The V end lost 1 base, the J end lost 3 bases, and 19 bases lay between the germline ends. Germline CDR1 SGHAT, CDR2 FQNNGV. CDR3: CASSLVSPQGPFYEQYF. The CDR3 bases are TGTGCCAGCAGCTTAGTTTCCCCACAGGGACCCTTCTACGAGCAGTACTTC.

This chain links TRBV12-3 or TRBV12-4 with TRBJ1-2; D is unresolved. The CDR3 covers 13 residues. Between the trimmed V and J ends, which lost 6 bases and 8 bases, there was a span of 16 bases. The CDR3 here is CASSLPPLSGYTF. In DNA form, the CDR3 reads TGTGCCAGCAGCCTACCCCCCTTGAGCGGCTACACCTTC.

V and J are TRBV5-4 and TRBJ2-1; TRBD2 is a possible D gene (6 bases). Germline V gives CDR1 SGHNT, CDR2 YYREEE (reference sequence). The CDR3 is 16 residues long. V gave up 4 bases and J gave up 7 bases, with 21 bases separating them. CDR3 amino acids: CASSLGGGLAGNEQFF. In DNA, the CDR3 is TGTGCCAGCAGCCTGGGGGGAGGCTTAGCAGGGAATGAGCAGTTCTTC.

V and J are TRBV7-3 and TRBJ2-1; TRBD2 aligns across 10 bases. This CDR3 has 16 amino acids. Germline V CDR1 and CDR2: SGHTA, FQGTGA. The trim removed 5 bases at V and 4 bases at J, leaving 8 bases unmatched. CDR3 sequence: CASSPYGLAEYNEQFF. The DNA for the CDR3 is TGTGCCAGCAGCCCCTACGGACTAGCGGAATACAATGAGCAGTTCTTC.

The CDR3 DNA is TGTGCCAGCAGCTCTACCTACGAGCAGTACTTC. The encoded protein is CASSSTYEQYF. This rearrangement joins TRBV21-1 to TRBJ2-7; the table's D call TRBD2 went unverified against the DNA. TRBV21-1 is marked as a pseudogene. The CDR3 has 11 residues.

The table lists this clone with a count of one. The rearrangement uses TRBV11-2 and TRBJ2-1, with a weak D call TRBD2 (6 bases). With 7 bases removed from V and 1 base from J, the gap between germline ends came to 23 bases. The CDR3 contains 18 residues. Germline values: CDR1 SGHAT, CDR2 FQNNGV. In nucleotides, the CDR3 is TGTGCCAGCAACCCCGGGGGTAGATCTAAGGGGTCCTACAATGAGCAGTTCTTC. Its translation: CASNPGGRSKGSYNEQFF. Using reference TRBV11-2 and TRBJ2-1 for the parts outside the CDR3, the full variable domain is EAGVAQSPRYKIIEKRQSVAFWCNPISGHATLYWYQQILGQGPKLLIQFQNNGVVDDSQLPKDRFSAERLKGVDSTLKIQPAKLEDSAVYLCASNPGGRSKGSYNEQFFGPGTRLTVL.

The chain uses TRBV27 and TRBJ1-1, with TRBD1 as a possible D gene (6 bases). Looked up from germline, CDR1 is MNHEY and CDR2 is SMNVEV (reference sequence). Trimming removed 0 bases from V and 10 bases from J, with 18 bases in between. The CDR3 totals 15 residues. CDR3 loop: CASSLSWQGLGGAFF. The CDR3 coding sequence is TGTGCCAGCAGTTTATCGTGGCAGGGGTTGGGTGGAGCTTTCTTT.

This clone occurred once. The chain employs TRBV12-3 or TRBV12-4 and TRBJ2-7; 11 nucleotides agree with TRBD2. This CDR3 region has 13 residues. Trimming removed 7 bases from V and 5 bases from J; junction bases left unmatched: 4. DNA for the CDR3: TGTGCCAGCAATATGGGACTAGCGGACGAGCAGTACTTC. Encoded protein: CASNMGLADEQYF.

The chain joins TRBV6-5 to TRBJ1-5; 9 bases fit TRBD1. Germline-derived CDR1 and CDR2 are MNHEY and SVGAGI. Trimming took 5 bases from V and 3 from J; bases not matched to a gene: 5. The CDR3 covers 15 residues. The CDR3 protein is CASSRDRVNNQPQHF. In nucleotides, the CDR3 is TGTGCCAGCAGTAGGGACAGGGTAAACAATCAGCCCCAGCATTTT.

Note on this clone: One end of the junction fails to match germline, which may point to a read error. V usage is TRBV28 and J usage is TRBJ2-1; 7 nucleotides align to TRBD2. The CDR3 length is 11 residues. CDR1 and CDR2 from the germline V gene are MDHEN and SYDVKM. The CDR3 nucleotides are TGTGCCAGCAGTCCCCGGACTAGACGGGTCTTC. This encodes CASSPRTRRVF.

This chain links TRBV4-1 with TRBJ2-7; 7 bases match TRBD1. CDR3 length equals 17 residues. Germline trimming cut 1 base from V and 2 bases from J; bases unmatched to any gene: 11. CDR1 and CDR2 from the germline V gene are MGHRA and YSYEKL. This chain's CDR3 is CASSQGFPGTATYEQYF. The CDR3 nucleotides read TGCGCCAGCAGCCAAGGTTTTCCGGGGACAGCAACCTACGAGCAGTACTTC.

J is TRBJ1-1 and V is TRBV27; D unresolved. This CDR3 is 14 amino acids long. Germline V gene sequence: CDR1 MNHEY, CDR2 SMNVEV (reference sequence). The ends were cut back, 2 bases at V and 3 bases at J, with 10 bases in the middle. CDR3: CASSLGRRHTEAFF. The CDR3 nucleotides are TGTGCCAGCAGTTTAGGGCGACGGCACACTGAAGCTTTCTTT.

The J gene is TRBJ2-1, the V gene TRBV5-8; 12 bases are shared with TRBD2. The CDR3 totals 17 residues. In germline, CDR1 is SGHTS, CDR2 YDEGEE. V gave up 0 bases and J gave up 7 bases; unmatched junction bases: 8. The CDR3 spells CASSLATSGRSANEQFF. The CDR3 DNA is TGTGCCAGCAGCTTGGCAACTAGCGGGAGGAGTGCTAATGAGCAGTTCTTC.

This sequence joins TRBV7-6 and TRBJ1-2; TRBD1 matches at 7 bases. Germline V gene lookup returns CDR1 SGHVS and CDR2 FNYEAQ. The CDR3 consists of 13 residues. With V trimmed by 3 bases and J by 9 bases, 7 bases remained unmatched. CDR3 nucleotide sequence: TGTGCCAGCAGCTTTGGCCGACAGGGAAGCTACACCTTC. Protein: CASSFGRQGSYTF.

This rearrangement joins TRBV7-9 to TRBJ1-4, with 7 bases fitting TRBD1. CDR3 length equals 15 residues. The germline CDR1 and CDR2 sequences are SEHNR and FQNEAQ (reference sequence). The junction had 11 bases not matched to a gene; V was cut back by 5 bases and J by 8 bases. The CDR3 is CASSRDRVTEEKLFF. The CDR3 nucleotides are TGTGCCAGCAGCCGAGACAGGGTGACGGAAGAAAAACTGTTTTTT.

This clone was counted a single time. The rearrangement uses TRBV4-1 and TRBJ2-1; 9 bases are shared with TRBD1. CDR1 and CDR2 (germline): MGHRA, YSYEKL. The CDR3 runs to 19 residues. V lost 0 bases, J lost 2 bases, and 11 bases stayed unmatched. CDR3 protein: CASSQDKGLRTGAYNEQFF. As DNA, the CDR3 is TGCGCCAGCAGCCAAGATAAGGGGCTTAGGACAGGGGCCTACAATGAGCAGTTCTTC.

V and J are TRBV7-8 and TRBJ1-2; the D gene is possibly TRBD1 (6 bases). Germline V gene sequence: CDR1 SGHVS, CDR2 FQNEAQ. Deletions cut 4 bases from V and 0 bases from J, with 9 bases between. The CDR3 length is 14 residues. CDR3 DNA sequence: TGTGCCAGCAGCTCACGGACAGCTAACTATGGCTACACCTTC. Its translation is CASSSRTANYGYTF.

The V call is TRBV6-5, the J call TRBJ2-1, with D tentatively TRBD1 (6 bases). Germline CDR1 MNHEY, CDR2 SVGAGI. Deletions cut 1 base from V and 5 bases from J, with 9 bases between. The CDR3 sequence is 14 residues long. CDR3 sequence reads: CASSYFRDNNEQFF. In DNA, the CDR3 is TGTGCCAGCAGTTACTTCCGGGACAACAATGAGCAGTTCTTC.

This clone has more than one count but fewer than ten. The chain combines TRBV19 with TRBJ1-5; 7 nucleotides line up with TRBD1. Germline-derived CDR1 and CDR2 are LNHDA and SQIVND (reference sequence). V lost 3 bases and J lost 0; bases outside the gene matches: 17. This CDR3 spans 20 amino acids. The CDR3 loop reads CASSMGDWDSFWGSNQPQHF. The CDR3 DNA sequence: TGTGCCAGTAGTATGGGGGATTGGGACAGTTTTTGGGGTAGCAATCAGCCCCAGCATTTT. Full variable domain (remainder filled in from reference TRBV19 and TRBJ1-5): DGGITQSPKYLFRKEGQNVTLSCEQNLNHDAMYWYRQDPGQGLRLIYYSQIVNDFQKGDIAEGYSVSREKKESFPLTVTSAQKNPTAFYLCASSMGDWDSFWGSNQPQHFGDGTRLSIL.

The rearrangement links TRBV5-5 to TRBJ2-2, with 10 nucleotides matching TRBD2. The V and J ends lost 0 bases and 3 bases, in that order; junction bases with no gene match: 5. This CDR3 has 17 residues. The germline gives CDR1 SGHKS, CDR2 YYEKEE (reference sequence). The chain's CDR3 is CASSLVGLAVDTGELFF. The CDR3 region has the DNA TGTGCCAGCAGCTTGGTAGGACTAGCGGTTGACACCGGGGAGCTGTTTTTT. The variable domain in full, completed from reference TRBV5-5 and TRBJ2-2, reads DAGVTQSPTHLIKTRGQQVTLRCSPISGHKSVSWYQQVLGQGPQFIFQYYEKEERGRGNFPDRFSARQFPNYSSELNVNALLLGDSALYLCASSLVGLAVDTGELFFGEGSRLTVL.

The chain couples TRBV25-1 to TRBJ2-7; 11 bases are shared with TRBD1. The CDR3 length is 16 residues. Losses at the gene ends were 2 bases for V and 1 base for J; bases not matched to a gene: 4. Germline loops: CDR1 MGHDK, CDR2 SYGVNS. This CDR3 reads CASSERRDRGSYEQYF. CDR3 DNA sequence: TGTGCCAGCAGTGAACGCCGGGACAGGGGGTCCTACGAGCAGTACTTC.

The V call is TRBV27, the J call TRBJ2-2; TRBD2 aligns across 16 bases. With 6 bases clipped from V and 2 bases from J, the junction kept 3 bases outside the gene matches. The germline gives CDR1 MNHEY, CDR2 SMNVEV (reference sequence). This CDR3 region has 17 residues. As DNA, the CDR3 is TGTGCCAGCAGGGGGACTAGCGGGAGGGCCAACACCGGGGAGCTGTTTTTT. Amino acids: CASRGTSGRANTGELFF.

The chain is built from TRBV5-1 and TRBJ1-2; 7 bases are a match to TRBD1. The ends lost 1 base at V and 1 base at J; junction bases unmatched: 4. The CDR3 loop spans 15 amino acids. CDR1 is SGHRS and CDR2 is YFSETQ in the germline V gene. The CDR3 reads CASSLYQGDNYGYTF. Written as DNA, the CDR3 is TGCGCCAGCAGCTTGTACCAGGGGGATAACTATGGCTACACCTTC. Complete variable domain (other parts from reference TRBV5-1 and TRBJ1-2): KAGVTQTPRYLIKTRGQQVTLSCSPISGHRSVSWYQQTPGQGLQFLFEYFSETQRNKGNFPGRFSGRQFSNSRSEMNVSTLELGDSALYLCASSLYQGDNYGYTFGSGTRLTVV.

This chain uses TRBV19 with TRBJ1-1, with a tentative D call TRBD1 (5 bases). V was pared by 1 base and J by 3 bases, with 12 bases between. The CDR3 has 15 amino acids. Germline CDR1 LNHDA, CDR2 SQIVND (reference sequence). The CDR3 reads CASSIVGGVDTEAFF. Written as DNA, the CDR3 is TGTGCCAGTAGTATAGTCGGAGGGGTGGACACTGAAGCTTTCTTT. Drawing the rest from reference TRBV19 and TRBJ1-1, the complete variable domain is DGGITQSPKYLFRKEGQNVTLSCEQNLNHDAMYWYRQDPGQGLRLIYYSQIVNDFQKGDIAEGYSVSREKKESFPLTVTSAQKNPTAFYLCASSIVGGVDTEAFFGQGTRLTVV.

The rearrangement uses TRBV28 and TRBJ2-3; D not resolved. V lost 1 base, J lost 5 bases, and 28 bases lay in between. CDR3 size: 20 residues. In germline, CDR1 is MDHEN, CDR2 SYDVKM. CDR3 residues: CASSLLTPRVGSAVGDTQYF. DNA for the CDR3: TGTGCCAGCAGTTTATTAACCCCCCGTGTCGGGTCCGCGGTAGGAGATACGCAGTATTTT.

The chain recombines TRBV24-1 with TRBJ2-5; possibly TRBD1 for D (6 bases). V lost 7 bases, J lost 5 bases, and 13 bases lay in between. The CDR3 consists of 13 residues. The germline gives CDR1 KGHDR, CDR2 SFDVKD. CDR3 coding DNA: TGTGCCACCAGAGCCGGGACAACGGAGACCCAGTACTTC. It codes for CATRAGTTETQYF.

The chain is built from TRBV10-3 and TRBJ1-4; no clear D gene. Per germline, CDR1 ENHRY and CDR2 SYGVKD. The V and J ends lost 6 bases and 7 bases respectively, with 15 bases between them. This CDR3 has 14 amino acids. CDR3 loop: CAISAGGSPEKLFF. CDR3 sequence (DNA): TGTGCCATCAGCGCAGGTGGTTCCCCTGAAAAACTGTTTTTT.

This rearrangement joins TRBV2 to TRBJ2-5; D is possibly TRBD2 (6 bases). V was pared by 2 bases and J by 0 bases, with 10 bases between. The CDR3 contains 15 residues. From germline, CDR1 is SNHLY and CDR2 FYNNEI. The CDR3 region is CASSENGGNQETQYF. CDR3 bases: TGTGCCAGCAGTGAAAATGGGGGGAACCAAGAGACCCAGTACTTC.

The rearrangement joins TRBV29-1 to TRBJ2-7; the D is unclear. Germline V gene sequence: CDR1 SQVTM, CDR2 ANQGSEA. Trimming took 3 bases from V and 3 from J, leaving 6 bases between them. The CDR3 covers 11 residues. The CDR3 DNA sequence: TGCAGCGTTGACAGTAACTACGAGCAGTACTTC. This gives the protein CSVDSNYEQYF.

A note on this clone: This specimen includes other DNA sequences encoding the same CDR3. The V call is TRBV6-5, the J call TRBJ1-5, with TRBD1 identical over 9 bases. The ends lost 6 bases at V and 2 bases at J; junction bases unmatched: 2. The CDR3 spans 14 residues. Germline CDR1 and CDR2: MNHEY and SVGAGI. The CDR3 protein is CASSRTGGNQPQHF. The CDR3 DNA reads as TGTGCCAGCAGCCGGACAGGGGGCAATCAGCCCCAGCATTTT.